The 26 T cell receptor beta chains presented below share a single source sample, sequenced in a study of blood T cell repertoires in COVID-19. This table comes from immunoSEQ multiplex PCR, and its TCRdb copy is limited to in-frame clones, with some not included. The sample consists of roughly 340,000 clones, around nine tenths of them appearing once. The sample consisted of peripheral blood. The receptors here all came from a woman between 65 and 79 years old with COVID-19, enrolled during active disease.

On this clone itself: Other DNA sequences within the sample encode an identical CDR3. The J gene is TRBJ1-4, the V gene TRBV28; TRBD1 matches 11 bases. V lost 5 bases, J lost 7 bases, and 3 bases stayed unmatched. CDR3 length equals 14 residues. Germline V gene data show CDR1 as MDHEN and CDR2 as SYDVKM. CDR3: CASSGQGAGEKLFF. In nucleotides, the CDR3 is TGTGCCAGCAGTGGACAGGGGGCGGGTGAAAAACTGTTTTTT.

This chain links TRBV5-1 with TRBJ2-5, with 7 bases lining up with TRBD2. The length of the CDR3 is 14 residues. The germline CDR1 and CDR2 sequences are SGHRS and YFSETQ. J lost 5 bases, V lost 4 bases, and 8 bases had no gene match. CDR3 in DNA: TGCGCCAGCAGCCCGGGACTACACGCGGAGACCCAGTACTTC. This gives the protein CASSPGLHAETQYF.

The chain combines TRBV5-1 with TRBJ1-2, with a weak D call TRBD1 (5 bases). Trimming took 5 bases from V and 2 from J, leaving 13 bases between them. The CDR3 loop spans 14 amino acids. The V gene's germline CDR1 is SGHRS and CDR2 YFSETQ. The CDR3 DNA reads TGCGCCAGCAGTCCCCAAGGGGCGAACTATGGCTACACCTTC. This sequence encodes CASSPQGANYGYTF. The variable domain in full, completed from reference TRBV5-1 and TRBJ1-2, reads KAGVTQTPRYLIKTRGQQVTLSCSPISGHRSVSWYQQTPGQGLQFLFEYFSETQRNKGNFPGRFSGRQFSNSRSEMNVSTLELGDSALYLCASSPQGANYGYTFGSGTRLTVV.

This clone was seen a single time. The chain couples TRBV30 to TRBJ1-2; 10 bases are shared with TRBD1. V lost 5 bases and J lost 5; bases outside the gene matches: 11. Germline V lookup: CDR1 GTSNPN, CDR2 SVGIG (reference sequence). CDR3 length: 15 residues. CDR3 coding DNA: TGTGCCTGGTTTACCGGGACAGGGGCTTCGTATGGCTACACCTTC. It codes for CAWFTGTGASYGYTF. Full variable domain (remainder filled in from reference TRBV30 and TRBJ1-2): SQTIHQWPATLVQPVGSPLSLECTVEGTSNPNLYWYRQAAGRGLQLLFYSVGIGQISSEVPQNLSASRPQDRQFILSSKKLLLSDSGFYLCAWFTGTGASYGYTFGSGTRLTVV.

This sequence joins TRBV9 and TRBJ1-4; D not resolved. CDR3 length: 15 residues. CDR1 SGDLS and CDR2 YYNGEE come from the germline V gene. V gave up 4 bases and J gave up 0 bases, with 10 bases separating them. The CDR3: CASSPSGATNEKLFF. The CDR3 coding sequence is TGTGCCAGCAGCCCCTCGGGAGCAACTAATGAAAAACTGTTTTTT.

This chain joins TRBV7-2 and TRBJ2-7; 9 nucleotides line up with TRBD2. The germline V gene encodes CDR1 SGHTA and CDR2 FQGNSA. V lost 5 bases to trimming and J lost 4 bases; unmatched junction nucleotides: 6. This CDR3 comprises 14 residues. CDR3 in amino acids: CASSPLAGLYEQYF. The CDR3 bases are TGTGCCAGCAGCCCTCTAGCGGGGTTGTACGAGCAGTACTTC. The full variable domain, rest sourced from reference TRBV7-2 and TRBJ2-7, is GAGVSQSPSNKVTEKGKDVELRCDPISGHTALYWYRQSLGQGLEFLIYFQGNSAPDKSGLPSDRFSAERTGGSVSTLTIQRTQQEDSAVYLCASSPLAGLYEQYFGPGTRLTVT.

This chain links TRBV7-2 with TRBJ2-1; 12 nucleotides match TRBD2. V gave up 0 bases and J gave up 0 bases; unmatched junction bases: 12. Germline-derived CDR1 and CDR2 are SGHTA and FQGNSA. This CDR3 comprises 21 residues. This CDR3 reads CASSLAGGGLAGLSSYNEQFF. The DNA of the CDR3 is TGTGCCAGCAGCTTAGCTGGAGGGGGACTAGCGGGTCTAAGCTCCTACAATGAGCAGTTCTTC.

This chain connects TRBV5-8 to TRBJ1-2, with TRBD1 as a possible D gene (5 bases). The CDR3 spans 14 residues. V dropped 4 bases and J dropped 2 bases, with 12 bases sitting between them. Germline V lookup: CDR1 SGHTS, CDR2 YDEGEE. The CDR3 nucleotides are TGTGCCAGCAGCGGACGGGGGGGGAACTATGGCTACACCTTC. Encoded protein: CASSGRGGNYGYTF.

The chain is built from TRBV7-2 and TRBJ1-2; TRBD1 matches 7 bases. Germline values: CDR1 SGHTA, CDR2 FQGNSA. V trimming: 4 bases; J trimming: 2 bases; junction bases outside the gene matches: 4. This CDR3 spans 14 amino acids. CDR3 sequence: CASSSDRLNYGYTF. The CDR3 coding sequence is TGTGCCAGCAGCTCGGACAGGCTGAACTATGGCTACACCTTC.

The V and J genes are TRBV5-1 and TRBJ2-7; 7 bases agree with TRBD1. With 1 base clipped from V and 2 bases from J, the junction kept 3 bases outside the gene matches. Germline V gives CDR1 SGHRS, CDR2 YFSETQ. The CDR3 extends over 14 amino acids. The CDR3, as DNA: TGCGCCAGCAGCTTGACAGGGGTACCCTACGAGCAGTACTTC. Translating it yields CASSLTGVPYEQYF.

The chain combines TRBV10-3 with TRBJ2-7; D unresolved. CDR3 length: 13 residues. The V gene lost 7 bases and the J gene lost 3 bases, with 13 bases spanning the gap. Germline-derived CDR1 and CDR2 are ENHRY and SYGVKD. CDR3 residues: CAINQEKNYEQYF. The CDR3 DNA is TGTGCCATCAATCAGGAAAAGAACTACGAGCAGTACTTC.

The V call is TRBV2, the J call TRBJ2-7; D is ambiguous. CDR3 length: 12 amino acids. V was cut by 4 bases and J by 6 bases, with 10 bases left in between. Germline CDR1 and CDR2: SNHLY and FYNNEI. The chain's CDR3 is CASSAPLIEQYF. For the CDR3, the DNA is TGTGCCAGCAGTGCTCCCCTTATCGAGCAGTACTTC.

The chain recombines TRBV19 with TRBJ2-5, with D perhaps matching TRBD1 (6 bases). The germline V gene has CDR1 LNHDA and CDR2 SQIVND (reference sequence). This CDR3 is built from 12 residues. V lost 8 bases, J lost 5 bases, and 12 bases lay in between. This chain's CDR3 is CASAGDAETQYF. In nucleotides, the CDR3 is TGTGCCAGTGCAGGGGATGCTGAGACCCAGTACTTC.

The rearrangement uses TRBV5-8 and TRBJ2-7, with 8 bases identical to TRBD2. This CDR3 is 15 amino acids long. The V gene end was trimmed by 1 base and the J gene end by 5 bases; junction bases not matched to a gene: 8. From germline, CDR1 is SGHTS and CDR2 YDEGEE. CDR3: CASSLTGSGVHEQYF. For the CDR3, the DNA is TGTGCCAGCAGCTTGACTGGTAGCGGGGTCCACGAGCAGTACTTC.

This clone was recorded once. The chain employs TRBV7-9 and TRBJ1-2; D is unclear. The length of the CDR3 is 13 residues. V gave up 4 bases and J gave up 3 bases, with 9 bases separating them. Germline assignment: CDR1 SEHNR and CDR2 FQNEAQ (reference sequence). CDR3 in amino acids: CASSSGGDYGYTF. The CDR3 region has the DNA TGTGCCAGCAGCTCGGGCGGGGACTATGGCTACACCTTC.

A note on this clone: Other DNA variants within this sample encode the same CDR3. The rearrangement links TRBV5-1 to TRBJ2-7, with 8 bases matching TRBD2. The junction had 2 bases not matched to a gene; V was cut back by 5 bases and J by 1 base. Looked up from germline, CDR1 is SGHRS and CDR2 is YFSETQ. The CDR3 covers 13 residues. The DNA of the CDR3 is TGCGCCAGCAGTCTAGCGGGTTCCTACGAGCAGTACTTC. This encodes CASSLAGSYEQYF.

The sample holds a few counts of this clone. The chain joins TRBV5-1 to TRBJ2-7; D perhaps matches TRBD2 (6 bases). Germline loops: CDR1 SGHRS, CDR2 YFSETQ. The CDR3 runs to 15 residues. The V and J ends lost 0 bases and 3 bases respectively, with 13 bases between them. DNA of the CDR3: TGCGCCAGCAGCTTGGGAGGGACTGAGGTCTACGAGCAGTACTTC. It encodes CASSLGGTEVYEQYF.

This chain uses TRBV28 with TRBJ2-5; 11 bases fit TRBD2. Germline CDR1 is MDHEN and CDR2 is SYDVKM. The CDR3 is 14 residues long. The V and J ends lost 5 bases and 3 bases, in that order; junction bases with no gene match: 2. The CDR3 DNA reads as TGTGCCAGCAGTCCGACTAGCGGGGAAGAGACCCAGTACTTC. Protein sequence: CASSPTSGEETQYF.

This clone was observed a single time. CDR3 sequence reads: CASSSFQGPPGANVLTF. Written as DNA, the CDR3 is TGTGCCAGCAGCTCCTTCCAGGGCCCCCCTGGGGCCAACGTCCTGACTTTC. The chain is built from TRBV14 and TRBJ2-6; D is possibly TRBD1 (5 bases). The germline gives CDR1 SGHDN, CDR2 FVKESK. There are 17 residues in the CDR3. V gave up 5 bases and J gave up 2 bases, with 16 bases separating them.

The genes are TRBV7-8 and TRBJ1-5; D is uncertain. The V end was cut by 1 base, the J end by 3 bases, with 4 bases between. There are 13 residues in the CDR3. Germline V lookup: CDR1 SGHVS, CDR2 FQNEAQ. The CDR3 coding sequence is TGTGCCAGCAGCTTAGGGCTCAATCAGCCCCAGCATTTT. It specifies CASSLGLNQPQHF.

V usage is TRBV10-3 and J usage is TRBJ2-2; D is uncertain. The ends were cut back, 7 bases at V and 5 bases at J, with 8 bases in the middle. This CDR3 has 12 residues. Germline CDR1 is ENHRY and CDR2 is SYGVKD. CDR3 nucleotides: TGTGCCATCAAAGGAGCGACCGGGGAGCTGTTTTTT. This codes for CAIKGATGELFF.

The chain couples TRBV12-3 or TRBV12-4 to TRBJ2-7; D gene uncertain. The CDR3 loop spans 11 amino acids. The V end was cut by 3 bases, the J end by 2 bases, with 2 bases between. The DNA of the CDR3 is TGTGCCAGCAGTTTCACCTACGAGCAGTACTTC. Protein: CASSFTYEQYF.

This clone was observed a single time. This chain connects TRBV2 to TRBJ1-3; TRBD1 matches 9 bases. The germline V gene encodes CDR1 SNHLY and CDR2 FYNNEI. J gave up 0 bases and V 5 bases, and 14 bases lay outside the gene matches. The CDR3 extends over 19 amino acids. This CDR3 reads CASSTNRGRELISGNTIYF. The CDR3 bases are TGTGCCAGCAGTACCAACAGGGGGCGCGAATTAATCTCTGGAAACACCATATATTTT.

J is TRBJ2-7 and V is TRBV24-1; the match to TRBD1 covers 7 bases. The germline V gene has CDR1 KGHDR and CDR2 SFDVKD. J was trimmed by 3 bases and V by 2 bases; bases with no gene match: 6. This CDR3 region has 15 residues. For the CDR3, the DNA is TGTGCCACCAGTGATTCCCGGACAGGAGGCTACGAGCAGTACTTC. It is translated as CATSDSRTGGYEQYF.

V usage is TRBV19 and J usage is TRBJ2-2, with D perhaps TRBD1 (6 bases). Germline lookup yields CDR1 LNHDA and CDR2 SQIVND (reference sequence). The CDR3 is made up of 13 amino acids. With 7 bases removed from V and 7 bases from J, the gap between germline ends came to 13 bases. The CDR3 nucleotides are TGTGCCAGTAAACGGACAGAGGACGGGGAGCTGTTTTTT. Translation gives CASKRTEDGELFF.

The chain is built from TRBV29-1 and TRBJ1-1; D uncertain. CDR3 length equals 12 residues. Germline CDR1 and CDR2: SQVTM and ANQGSEA. V was cut by 7 bases and J by 6 bases, with 15 bases left in between. CDR3 sequence (DNA): TGCAGCGCACTACCGGGTACGGCTGAAGCTTTCTTT. Translated, it gives CSALPGTAEAFF.